These 14 T cell receptor beta chains originate from one sample sequenced in a study of blood T cells in healthy people across ages. PCR was performed a second time for about 7 to 12 cycles using a sample-barcoded 5' primer and a J-beta primer mix. TCRdb processed the 5' RACE reads anew with MiXCR; each CDR3 protein has one entry. The sample yields around 970,000 distinct CDR3 sequences, just over 50% seen once. The sequenced material came from blood. The receptors were gathered from a woman in her sixties in good health.

This clonotype was counted a few times. The chain is built from TRBV29-1 and TRBJ2-7; D unclear. The CDR3 is 12 amino acids. Germline CDR1 is SQVTM and CDR2 is ANQGSEA. The V and J ends lost 8 bases and 0 bases respectively, with 11 bases between them. The CDR3: CSIQRSSYEQYF. The CDR3, as DNA: TGCAGCATCCAAAGGAGCTCCTACGAGCAGTACTTC.

The CDR3 nucleotides are TGTGCCAGCTCTCGCCGGGGAGCCACAGATACGCAGTATTTT. Translating it yields CASSRRGATDTQYF. The chain links TRBV18 to TRBJ2-3; tentatively, D is TRBD2 (5 bases). This CDR3 is 14 amino acids long. Germline lookup yields CDR1 KGHSH and CDR2 LQKENI. V was pared by 6 bases and J by 2 bases, with 12 bases between.

Concerning this clonotype itself: At one end, the junction sequence differs from germline, possibly due to a read error. J is TRBJ1-4 and V is TRBV12-3 or TRBV12-4, with 7 nucleotides matching TRBD1. The CDR3 has 16 amino acids. The CDR3 coding sequence is TGTGCCAGCAGAACAGGGGATAAAGCAACTAATGAAAAACCGTTTTTT. As protein: CASRTGDKATNEKPFF.

The chain couples TRBV27 to TRBJ2-1, with D tentatively TRBD2 (6 bases). There are 16 residues in the CDR3. V dropped 5 bases and J dropped 1 base, with 15 bases sitting between them. The germline gives CDR1 MNHEY, CDR2 SMNVEV (reference sequence). CDR3 in amino acids: CASSTGVLFSYNEQFF. Written as DNA, the CDR3 is TGTGCCAGCAGTACGGGGGTCCTTTTTTCCTACAATGAGCAGTTCTTC.

Concerning this clonotype itself: A read error may be the cause here, since a much bigger clone is one base away. CDR3 nucleotide sequence: TGCAGTGCTAGAAGGACAGGGATTGACGAGCAGTACTTC. It specifies CSARRTGIDEQYF. V and J are TRBV20-1 and TRBJ2-5; 8 bases align to TRBD1. The end of the DNA aligns better with TRBJ2-7, so the J call may be wrong. Germline V gene sequence: CDR1 DFQATT, CDR2 SNEGSKA (reference sequence). The CDR3 contains 13 residues.

This clonotype was detected only a few times. The DNA of the CDR3 is TGTGCCAGCAGTTTACGGCGGGGACAAGAGACCCAGTACTTC. It translates to CASSLRRGQETQYF. The chain has TRBV27 and TRBJ2-5; D might be TRBD2 (6 bases). This CDR3 spans 14 amino acids. The V end was cut by 2 bases, the J end by 2 bases, with 9 bases between. Germline V lookup: CDR1 MNHEY, CDR2 SMNVEV (reference sequence).

This clonotype was counted many times. J is TRBJ2-5 and V is TRBV4-2; weak D call: TRBD2 (6 bases). This CDR3 contains 17 residues. The V end lost 0 bases, the J end lost 5 bases, and 19 bases lay between the germline ends. Germline CDR1 and CDR2: LGHNA and YNFKEQ. The CDR3 DNA sequence: TGTGCCAGCAGCCAAGATCGGGTAGCGGAGGGCAGGGAGACCCAGTACTTC. Translating gives CASSQDRVAEGRETQYF.

This clonotype showed up many times. The gene calls are TRBV29-1 and TRBJ2-7; no firm D call. The CDR3 contains 10 residues. Looked up from germline, CDR1 is SQVTM and CDR2 is ANQGSEA. V was clipped by 4 bases and J by 5 bases, with 6 bases between them. DNA of the CDR3: TGCAGCGTTGGGGGTAACGAGCAGTACTTC. The encoded protein is CSVGGNEQYF.

This clonotype was observed a handful of times. This chain uses TRBV10-3 with TRBJ2-7, with D hard to call. Germline CDR1 and CDR2: ENHRY and SYGVKD. This CDR3 is built from 9 residues. CDR3 residues: CALTYEQYF. DNA for the CDR3: TGTGCACTCACCTACGAGCAGTACTTC.

The rearrangement links TRBV15 to TRBJ2-3; no reliable D call. This CDR3 has 12 amino acids. CDR1 and CDR2 from the germline V gene are LNHNV and YYDKDF (reference sequence). Trimming removed 6 bases from V and 6 bases from J, with 10 bases in between. CDR3 protein: CATRAPPDTQYF. The CDR3 DNA follows: TGTGCCACCAGGGCGCCTCCGGATACGCAGTATTTT.

V usage is TRBV3-1 and J usage is TRBJ2-7; 12 positions match TRBD2. The CDR3 covers 14 residues. J gave up 7 bases and V 4 bases, and 5 bases lay outside the gene matches. The germline CDR1 and CDR2 sequences are LGHDT and YNNKEL (reference sequence). The CDR3 DNA reads TGTGCCAGCAGCCGGACTAGCGGGACCTTTGAGCAGTACTTC. Translating it yields CASSRTSGTFEQYF.

This clonotype was detected only a few times. V is TRBV29-1 and J is TRBJ2-3; maybe TRBD1 (7 bases). Trimming took off 4 bases at V and 10 bases at J, with 21 bases between the two ends. Germline CDR1 SQVTM, CDR2 ANQGSEA. This CDR3 is 14 amino acids long. Here the CDR3 DNA reads TGCAGCGTTGTCAGGGGGTCTAGCGCTCAGGCGCAGTATTTT. Residues: CSVVRGSSAQAQYF.

This chain uses TRBV20-1 with TRBJ2-1; 14 bases are shared with TRBD2. The junction had 2 bases not matched to a gene; V was cut back by 5 bases and J by 5 bases. Germline loops: CDR1 DFQATT, CDR2 SNEGSKA (reference sequence). The CDR3 spans 14 residues. Written as DNA, the CDR3 is TGCAGTGCTCGACTAGCGGGAGGGCACAATGAGCAGTTCTTC. This translates into CSARLAGGHNEQFF.

A few counts support this clonotype. The genes are TRBV27 and TRBJ2-1; 8 bases are a match to TRBD2. Germline trimming cut 5 bases from V and 3 bases from J; bases unmatched to any gene: 9. Germline CDR1 is MNHEY and CDR2 is SMNVEV (reference sequence). CDR3 length: 16 amino acids. CDR3 region: CASSPLLSGSYNEQFF. Written as DNA, the CDR3 is TGTGCCAGCAGTCCCCTCCTGAGCGGGAGCTACAATGAGCAGTTCTTC.